This T cell receptor (beta chain) emerged from a study of PD-1 blockade in mismatch repair-deficient tumors. Profiling relied on immunoSEQ multiplex PCR, and the TCRdb table lists in-frame clones only, not all of them. Of about 110,000 clones in the sample, 60% to 85% were seen once. The source is an adult with mismatch repair-deficient cancer. The sequenced sample was peripheral blood, obtained 60 weeks after starting pembrolizumab.

The CDR3 region is CSVEVVRGQGGGYTF. The CDR3 DNA sequence: TGCAGCGTTGAAGTAGTAAGGGGACAGGGAGGTGGCTACACCTTC. The J gene is TRBJ1-2, the V gene TRBV29-1; TRBD1 matches at 9 bases. The CDR3 is made up of 15 amino acids. The trim removed 1 base at V and 7 bases at J, leaving 10 bases unmatched. From germline, CDR1 is SQVTM and CDR2 ANQGSEA.